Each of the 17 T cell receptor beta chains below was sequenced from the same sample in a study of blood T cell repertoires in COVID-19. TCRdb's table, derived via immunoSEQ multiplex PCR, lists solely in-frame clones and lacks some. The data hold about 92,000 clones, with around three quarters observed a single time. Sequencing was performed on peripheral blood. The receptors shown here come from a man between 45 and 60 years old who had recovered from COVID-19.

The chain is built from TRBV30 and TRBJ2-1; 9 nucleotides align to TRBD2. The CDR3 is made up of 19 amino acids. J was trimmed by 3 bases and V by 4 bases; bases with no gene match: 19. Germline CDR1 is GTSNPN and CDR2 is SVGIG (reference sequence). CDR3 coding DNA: TGTGCCTGGAAGGGGGCTCGAGCGGGGGGCCGATCCCTCTACAATGAGCAGTTCTTC. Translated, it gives CAWKGARAGGRSLYNEQFF.

CDR3 DNA: TGTGCCAGCAGTGACAGGGGCACCGGGGAGCTGTTTTTT. Protein sequence: CASSDRGTGELFF. This rearrangement joins TRBV6-4 to TRBJ2-2; D might be TRBD1 (5 bases). V was cut by 2 bases and J by 4 bases, with 5 bases left in between. Germline CDR1 is MRHNA and CDR2 is SNTAGT. This CDR3 contains 13 residues.

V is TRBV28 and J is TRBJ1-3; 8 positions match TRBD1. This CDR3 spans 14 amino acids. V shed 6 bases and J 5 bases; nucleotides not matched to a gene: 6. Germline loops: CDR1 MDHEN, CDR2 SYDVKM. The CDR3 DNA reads TGTGCCAGCAGGACCGGGACAGGCCGAAACACCATATATTTT. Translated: CASRTGTGRNTIYF. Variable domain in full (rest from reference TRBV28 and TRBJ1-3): DVKVTQSSRYLVKRTGEKVFLECVQDMDHENMFWYRQDPGLGLRLIYFSYDVKMKEKGDIPEGYSVSREKKERFSLILESASTNQTSMYLCASRTGTGRNTIYFGEGSWLTVV.

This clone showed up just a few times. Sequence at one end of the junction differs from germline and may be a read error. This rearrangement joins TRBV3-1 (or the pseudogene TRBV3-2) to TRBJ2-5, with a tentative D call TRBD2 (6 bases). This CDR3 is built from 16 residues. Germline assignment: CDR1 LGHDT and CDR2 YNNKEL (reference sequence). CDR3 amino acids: CASSQGRGMGQETQYF. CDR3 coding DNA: TGTGCCAGCAGTCAAGGCCGGGGGATGGGACAAGAGACCCAGTACTTC.

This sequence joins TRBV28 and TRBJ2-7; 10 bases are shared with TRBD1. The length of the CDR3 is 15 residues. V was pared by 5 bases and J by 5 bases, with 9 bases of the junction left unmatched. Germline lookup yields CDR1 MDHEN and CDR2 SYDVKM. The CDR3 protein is CASSGAGTGVHEQYF. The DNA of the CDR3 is TGTGCCAGCAGTGGCGCCGGGACAGGGGTCCACGAGCAGTACTTC.

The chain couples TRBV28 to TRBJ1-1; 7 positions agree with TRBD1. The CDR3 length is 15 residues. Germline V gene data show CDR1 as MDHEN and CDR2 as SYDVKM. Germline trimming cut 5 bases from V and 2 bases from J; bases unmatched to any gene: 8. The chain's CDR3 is CASSHRDRENTEAFF. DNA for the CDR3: TGTGCCAGCAGTCACCGGGACAGAGAAAACACTGAAGCTTTCTTT.

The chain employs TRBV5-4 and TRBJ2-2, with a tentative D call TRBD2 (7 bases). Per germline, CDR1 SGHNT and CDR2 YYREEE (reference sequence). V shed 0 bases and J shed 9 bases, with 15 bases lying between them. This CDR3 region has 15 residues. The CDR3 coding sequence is TGTGCCAGCAGCTTGGGTTATGCGGGGGCCAGGGAGCTGTTTTTT. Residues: CASSLGYAGARELFF.

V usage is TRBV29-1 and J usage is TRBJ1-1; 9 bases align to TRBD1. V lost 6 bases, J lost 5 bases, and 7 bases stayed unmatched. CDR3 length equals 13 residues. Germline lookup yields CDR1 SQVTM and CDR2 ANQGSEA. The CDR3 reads CSVGDRGVTEAFF. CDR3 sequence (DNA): TGCAGCGTCGGAGACAGGGGGGTAACTGAAGCTTTCTTT.

Written as DNA, the CDR3 is TGTGCCAGCAGTTCCTACCAGACTGCTAACTATGGCTACACCTTC. Protein product: CASSSYQTANYGYTF. The rearrangement joins TRBV6-6 to TRBJ1-2; D gene ambiguous. The CDR3 totals 15 residues. The germline CDR1 and CDR2 sequences are MNHNY and SVGAGI (reference sequence). Trimming pared 4 bases from V and 0 bases from J, leaving 12 bases between.

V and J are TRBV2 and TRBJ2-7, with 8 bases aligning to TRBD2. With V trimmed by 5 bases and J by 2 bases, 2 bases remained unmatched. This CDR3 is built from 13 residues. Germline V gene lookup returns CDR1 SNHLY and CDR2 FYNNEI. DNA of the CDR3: TGTGCCAGCAGTTGGCGGGAGGCCTACGAGCAGTACTTC. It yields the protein CASSWREAYEQYF.

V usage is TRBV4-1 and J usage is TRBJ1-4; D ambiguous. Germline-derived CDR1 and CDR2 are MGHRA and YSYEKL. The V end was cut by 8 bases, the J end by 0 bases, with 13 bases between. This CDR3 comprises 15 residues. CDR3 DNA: TGCGCCAGCCGATTGTCGGGTCCAACTAATGAAAAACTGTTTTTT. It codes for CASRLSGPTNEKLFF.

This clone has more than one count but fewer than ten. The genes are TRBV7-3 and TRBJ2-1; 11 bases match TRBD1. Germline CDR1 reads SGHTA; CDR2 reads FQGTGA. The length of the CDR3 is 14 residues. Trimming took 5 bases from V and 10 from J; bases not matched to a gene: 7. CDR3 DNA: TGTGCCAGCAGCCCCGGGACAGGGGGTCGGGAGCAGTTCTTC. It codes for CASSPGTGGREQFF.

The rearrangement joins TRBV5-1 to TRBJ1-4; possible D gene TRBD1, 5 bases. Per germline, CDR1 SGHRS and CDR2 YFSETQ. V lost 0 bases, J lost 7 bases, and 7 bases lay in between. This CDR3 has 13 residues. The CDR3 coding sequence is TGCGCCAGCAGCTTGGCAGGGTCTGAAAAACTGTTTTTT. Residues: CASSLAGSEKLFF.

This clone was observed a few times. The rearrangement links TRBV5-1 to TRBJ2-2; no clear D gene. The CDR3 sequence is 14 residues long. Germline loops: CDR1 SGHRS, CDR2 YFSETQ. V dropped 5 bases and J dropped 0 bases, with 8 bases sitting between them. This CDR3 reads CASSLQTNTGELFF. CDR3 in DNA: TGCGCCAGCAGTTTGCAGACGAACACCGGGGAGCTGTTTTTT.

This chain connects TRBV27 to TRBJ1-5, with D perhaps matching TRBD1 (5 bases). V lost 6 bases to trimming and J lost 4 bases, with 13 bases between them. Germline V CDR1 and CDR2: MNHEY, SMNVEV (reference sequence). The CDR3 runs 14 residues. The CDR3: CASSTGGRNQPQHF. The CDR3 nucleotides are TGTGCCAGCAGCACAGGTGGAAGAAATCAGCCCCAGCATTTT.

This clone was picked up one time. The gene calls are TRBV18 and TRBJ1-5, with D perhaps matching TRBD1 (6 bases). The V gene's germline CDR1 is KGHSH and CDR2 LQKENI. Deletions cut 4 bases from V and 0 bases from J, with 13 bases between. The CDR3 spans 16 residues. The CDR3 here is CASSLRTEISNQPQHF. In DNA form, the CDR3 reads TGTGCCAGCTCACTTCGGACAGAGATTAGCAATCAGCCCCAGCATTTT.

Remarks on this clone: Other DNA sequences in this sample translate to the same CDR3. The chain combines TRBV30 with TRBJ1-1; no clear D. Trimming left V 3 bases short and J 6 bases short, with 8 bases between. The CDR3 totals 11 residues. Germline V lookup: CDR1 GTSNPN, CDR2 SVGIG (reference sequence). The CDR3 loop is CAWSPVAEAFF. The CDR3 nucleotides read TGTGCCTGGAGCCCTGTCGCTGAAGCTTTCTTT.